Listed here are 13 T cell receptor beta chains from one sample, sequenced in a study of vaccination effects on CD4 cells after COVID-19. For these TCRs, the target antigens are not known. Before any sequencing was done, the ViraFEST assay used viral peptide pools to expand antigen-specific CD4+ T cells. CD4+ T cell isolation took place after about nine days of culture. The person had PCR-confirmed SARS-CoV-2 infection between March and December 2020. Measured with immunoSEQ multiplex PCR; TCRdb has only the in-frame clones, and not every one. The table lists more than 35,000 clones, 65% to 70% of them singletons. The material sequenced was CD4+ T cells from PBMCs cultured with a peptide pool, taken before COVID-19 vaccination. These receptors originate from a human donor who had a prior SARS-CoV-2 infection.

This clone was picked up one time. The rearrangement joins TRBV5-8 to TRBJ2-6; D may match TRBD1 or TRBD2 (6 bases each). Germline V lookup: CDR1 SGHTS, CDR2 YDEGEE. The CDR3 consists of 17 residues. Trimming pared 4 bases from V and 4 bases from J, leaving 18 bases between. Here the CDR3 DNA reads TGTGCCAGCAGCACCAGACCGGGGGCAGGGGGGGCCAACGTCCTGACTTTC. Translation gives CASSTRPGAGGANVLTF.

In DNA, the CDR3 is TGTGCCACCAGCCCAAGGAGTGGCATCAGCTCCTACAATGAGCAGTTCTTC. Its translation: CATSPRSGISSYNEQFF. This chain links TRBV15 with TRBJ2-1; the D is unclear. The length of the CDR3 is 17 residues. The V and J ends lost 5 bases and 0 bases respectively, with 17 bases between them. Germline V lookup: CDR1 LNHNV, CDR2 YYDKDF (reference sequence).

The chain has TRBV7-2 and TRBJ2-7, with D unclear. The length of the CDR3 is 18 residues. The V gene lost 2 bases and the J gene lost 5 bases, with 25 bases spanning the gap. From germline, CDR1 is SGHTA and CDR2 FQGNSA. CDR3 sequence reads: CASSLLITSSGAGDEQYF. DNA of the CDR3: TGTGCCAGCAGCTTATTGATTACGAGCTCCGGTGCAGGAGACGAGCAGTACTTC.

The chain couples TRBV4-3 to TRBJ1-2; D is ambiguous. This CDR3 is built from 16 residues. Germline CDR1 reads LGHNA; CDR2 reads YSLEER. V gave up 0 bases and J gave up 5 bases, with 16 bases separating them. CDR3 sequence reads: CASSQDWTASLYGYTF. Written as DNA, the CDR3 is TGCGCCAGCAGCCAAGATTGGACCGCCAGCCTATATGGCTACACCTTC.

This clone occurred a few times. This sequence joins TRBV9 and TRBJ2-1, with D perhaps matching TRBD1 or TRBD2 (6 bases each). The V end lost 1 base, the J end lost 4 bases, and 15 bases lay between the germline ends. Looked up from germline, CDR1 is SGDLS and CDR2 is YYNGEE. CDR3 size: 16 residues. The CDR3 is CASSVMRDIAYNEQFF. As DNA, the CDR3 is TGTGCCAGCAGCGTAATGCGGGACATTGCGTACAATGAGCAGTTCTTC. Based on the CDR3 plus reference TRBV9 and TRBJ2-1, the full variable domain is DSGVTQTPKHLITATGQRVTLRCSPRSGDLSVYWYQQSLDQGLQFLIQYYNGEERAKGNILERFSAQQFPDLHSELNLSSLELGDSALYFCASSVMRDIAYNEQFFGPGTRLTVL.

The J gene is TRBJ2-5, the V gene TRBV5-1; TRBD2 matches at 7 bases. CDR3 size: 14 residues. Trimming at V came to 1 base and at J to 5 bases, leaving 5 bases not matched to a gene. Germline CDR1 SGHRS, CDR2 YFSETQ. CDR3 in amino acids: CASSLSSGRETQYF. DNA of the CDR3: TGCGCCAGCAGCTTGTCTAGCGGTAGGGAGACCCAGTACTTC.

The chain couples TRBV20-1 to TRBJ2-5; D is possibly TRBD2 (5 bases). Trimming cost V 3 bases and J 4 bases, with 12 bases left between them. In germline, CDR1 is DFQATT, CDR2 SNEGSKA (reference sequence). CDR3 length equals 13 residues. CDR3 bases: TGCAGTGCTAGTCCGGGAATCGGAGAGACCCAGTACTTC. This sequence encodes CSASPGIGETQYF.

The genes are TRBV10-2 and TRBJ2-5; a weak D match, TRBD1 (6 bases). The ends were cut back, 6 bases at V and 5 bases at J, with 16 bases in the middle. Germline CDR1 reads WSHSY; CDR2 reads SAAADI. The CDR3 covers 14 residues. CDR3 coding DNA: TGCGCCAGCAGGACGAACAGGGCCGGGGAGACCCAGTACTTC. Amino acid sequence: CASRTNRAGETQYF.

The chain links TRBV19 to TRBJ2-7; 11 bases are shared with TRBD2. The CDR3 length is 18 residues. V was pared by 8 bases and J by 6 bases, with 21 bases of the junction left unmatched. Per germline, CDR1 LNHDA and CDR2 SQIVND (reference sequence). The DNA for the CDR3 is TGTGCCAGTGCCGACAACAAGATAGCGGGAGGGCCCCCCTCCGAGCAGTACTTC. Its translation: CASADNKIAGGPPSEQYF. The full variable domain, its missing parts supplied by reference TRBV19 and TRBJ2-7, is DGGITQSPKYLFRKEGQNVTLSCEQNLNHDAMYWYRQDPGQGLRLIYYSQIVNDFQKGDIAEGYSVSREKKESFPLTVTSAQKNPTAFYLCASADNKIAGGPPSEQYFGPGTRLTVT.

The chain recombines TRBV5-5 with TRBJ1-1; D remains ambiguous. The germline CDR1 and CDR2 sequences are SGHKS and YYEKEE (reference sequence). The CDR3 spans 15 residues. The V end was cut by 0 bases, the J end by 1 base, with 10 bases between. CDR3 bases: TGTGCCAGCAGCTTGGGGGCGGGATCGAACACTGAAGCTTTCTTT. Translated: CASSLGAGSNTEAFF.

The sample holds one count of this clone. The V gene is TRBV2, the J gene TRBJ1-6, with D possibly matching TRBD1 (5 bases). V was cut by 7 bases and J by 8 bases, with 9 bases left in between. CDR1 is SNHLY and CDR2 is FYNNEI in the germline V gene. The CDR3 is 12 residues long. For the CDR3, the DNA is TGTGCCAGCAAAGTAGGGGATTCACCCCTCCACTTT. This gives the protein CASKVGDSPLHF. Drawing the rest from reference TRBV2 and TRBJ1-6, the complete variable domain is EPEVTQTPSHQVTQMGQEVILRCVPISNHLYFYWYRQILGQKVEFLVSFYNNEISEKSEIFDDQFSVERPDGSNFTLKIRSTKLEDSAMYFCASKVGDSPLHFGNGTRLTVT.

This sequence joins TRBV24-1 and TRBJ1-2, with 9 bases lining up with TRBD1. With V trimmed by 3 bases and J by 6 bases, 7 bases remained unmatched. There are 15 residues in the CDR3. Germline V gene data show CDR1 as KGHDR and CDR2 as SFDVKD. The CDR3 here is CATSDPGQGYDGYTF. The CDR3, as DNA: TGTGCCACCAGTGATCCGGGACAGGGTTACGATGGCTACACCTTC.

Only a few counts were recorded for this clone. This chain connects TRBV6-1 to TRBJ1-2, with no clear D. The germline V gene has CDR1 MNHNS and CDR2 SASEGT. The CDR3 spans 13 residues. Trimming shortened V by 2 bases and J by 2 bases, and 6 bases separated the two germline ends. The CDR3 is CASSEMENYGYTF. The CDR3 region has the DNA TGTGCCAGCAGTGAAATGGAAAACTATGGCTACACCTTC.